A selection of T cell receptor beta chains follows, all from one sample in a study of blood T cell repertoires in COVID-19. The data were produced by immunoSEQ multiplex PCR, yet TCRdb's version contains in-frame clones alone and is incomplete. The sample shows about 99,000 clones, roughly 89% of them seen only once. The specimen sequenced was peripheral blood. The receptors shown here come from a woman older than 75 in a cohort sampled during active COVID-19. The CDR3 runs from the conserved cysteine through the conserved F or W. Each record gives: CDR3 length, V gene, CDR3 protein.

>15|TRBV7-2
CASSTDFANTGELFF
>12|TRBV12-3/TRBV12-4
CAGAASTDTQYF
>15|TRBV20-1
CSASGGTANSYEQYF
>13|TRBV6-1
CASSEAAGAPLHF
>17|TRBV23-1
CASSPGPLAGDHNEQFF
>16|TRBV25-1
CASSGPTSGRAYEQFF
>15|TRBV5-8
CASRAVRGGPYEQYF
>15|TRBV6-5
CASSRDRGLAYEQYF
>17|TRBV7-9
CASSRLSRGLLGNTIYF
>15|TRBV28
CASRPWTADDQPQHF
>15|TRBV19
CASSIAQGIDQPQHF
>16|TRBV11-2
CASSLSGRPTNEKLFF
>18|TRBV18
CASSPKPSGGYSTDTQYF
>14|TRBV6-5
CASSNPPGRAEAFF
>13|TRBV19
CASKGDKNTEAFF
>17|TRBV15
CATSRGGFPEANYGYTF
>14|TRBV6-5
CASSPTGIPETQYF
>12|TRBV19
CASSIRNTEAFF
>15|TRBV18
CASSPGSGGAYGYTF
>13|TRBV11-2
CASSISGPYEQYF
>13|TRBV5-6
CASSSGQGYGYTF
>16|TRBV24-1
CATSDPTPTGGETQYF
>16|TRBV7-2
CASSLIWTSLSGEQFF
>17|TRBV7-2
CASSLAPDRTGLLKLFF
>16|TRBV18
CASLYGTSGGTDTQYF
>13|TRBV11-2
CASSYSSVGEQFF
>16|TRBV19
CASRGGSTVPNYGYTF
>14|TRBV19
CAAAPQGAGNTIYF
>15|TRBV18
CASSGGLTDTGELFF
>15|TRBV5-1
CASHPGGDSGNTIYF
>15|TRBV6-4
CASSETYGFNSPLHF
>15|TRBV28
CASSFEGDLTDTQYF
>17|TRBV21-1
CASSKSGGKREGYEQYF
>14|TRBV7-8
CASSLSDRDYEQYF
>15|TRBV7-9
CASSLAGRLAGEQFF
>13|TRBV27
CASSGGGNYGYTF
>14|TRBV18
CASSPGGQEPINYF
>15|TRBV19
CASGPGTFSNQPQHF
>14|TRBV10-1
CASRGQGANTEAFF
>15|TRBV6-5
CASSYLGLAVNEQFF
>15|TRBV30
CAWSYRGSSYNEQFF
>14|TRBV25-1
CASSGTGVNTEAFF
>14|TRBV15
CATSEHPNTGELFF
>15|TRBV6-5
CASRPDYSSTDTQYF
>13|TRBV19
CASMPRENTEAFF
>13|TRBV30
CAWRGLVGGELFF